This T cell receptor beta chain appears in the sequencing data of a study of cytomegalovirus exposure and HLA in healthy donors. The table lists this clone with a few counts. V shed 2 bases, J shed 4 bases, and the junction held 3 bases outside the gene matches. Germline V gene data show CDR1 as SNHLY and CDR2 as FYNNEI. This CDR3 is 15 amino acids long. Despite likely unrecorded immune exposures, the donors were nominally healthy at the time of sampling. The PCR contained 60 Vbeta and 13 Jbeta primers. Libraries were prepared by immunoSEQ multiplex PCR; TCRdb keeps only in-frame clonotypes and omits some of them. Among under 200,000 clones, roughly four fifths were seen once, and the ten largest hold less than 0.9%.

V is TRBV2 and J is TRBJ2-4, with 9 bases identical to TRBD2. The clonotype was recovered from a female donor in good health and CMV-seronegative. The sample was PBMCs. The CDR3 spells CASSERLAAKNIQYF. CDR3 bases: TGTGCCAGCAGTGAACGACTAGCGGCAAAAAACATTCAGTACTTC.